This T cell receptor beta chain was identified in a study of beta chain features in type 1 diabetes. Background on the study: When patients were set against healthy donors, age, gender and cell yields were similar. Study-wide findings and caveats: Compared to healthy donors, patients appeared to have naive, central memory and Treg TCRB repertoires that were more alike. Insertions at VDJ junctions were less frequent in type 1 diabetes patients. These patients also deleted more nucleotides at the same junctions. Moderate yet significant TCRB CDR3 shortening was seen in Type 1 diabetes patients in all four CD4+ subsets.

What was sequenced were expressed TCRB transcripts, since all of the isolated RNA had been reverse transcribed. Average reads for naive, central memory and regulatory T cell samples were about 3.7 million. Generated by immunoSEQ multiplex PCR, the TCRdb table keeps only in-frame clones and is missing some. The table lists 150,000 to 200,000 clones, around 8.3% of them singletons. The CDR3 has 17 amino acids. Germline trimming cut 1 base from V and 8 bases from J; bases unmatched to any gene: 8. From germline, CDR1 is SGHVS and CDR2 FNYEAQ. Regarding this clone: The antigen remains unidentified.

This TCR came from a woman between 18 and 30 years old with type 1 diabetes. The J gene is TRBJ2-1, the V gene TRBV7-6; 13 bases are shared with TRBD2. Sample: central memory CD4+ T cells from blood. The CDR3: CASSLGTSGGATHEQFF. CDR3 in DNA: TGTGCCAGCAGCTTAGGGACTAGCGGGGGCGCAACCCATGAGCAGTTCTTC.